A single sample gave rise to the 8 T cell receptor beta chains below, sequenced in a study of cytomegalovirus exposure and HLA in healthy donors. It was with 60 Vbeta and 13 Jbeta primers that the PCR ran. Profiling relied on immunoSEQ multiplex PCR, and the TCRdb table lists in-frame clones only, not all of them. This sample's clone table lists about 55,000 clones. Input material: PBMCs. The receptors come from a man aged 45 to 65 in good health and CMV-seropositive.

V is TRBV7-9 and J is TRBJ2-7; D might be TRBD2 (7 bases). V was clipped by 9 bases and J by 7 bases, with 16 bases between them. This CDR3 spans 12 amino acids. Germline V gene sequence: CDR1 SEHNR, CDR2 FQNEAQ (reference sequence). The CDR3 nucleotides read TGTGCCAGGATCGGGGGGCCGGCGGAGCAGTACTTC. This translates into CARIGGPAEQYF.

The chain carries TRBV7-9 and TRBJ2-7; TRBD2 might be the D (5 bases). This CDR3 is built from 15 residues. CDR1 and CDR2 from the germline V gene are SEHNR and FQNEAQ (reference sequence). The ends were cut back, 1 base at V and 5 bases at J, with 15 bases in the middle. CDR3 DNA sequence: TGTGCCAGCAGCTTAGATTTCGGGGAAGGACACGAGCAGTACTTC. Encoded protein: CASSLDFGEGHEQYF.

This chain joins TRBV18 and TRBJ1-1; D ambiguous. V dropped 3 bases and J dropped 1 base, with 9 bases sitting between them. The length of the CDR3 is 14 residues. Germline V lookup: CDR1 KGHSH, CDR2 LQKENI. CDR3 residues: CASSPNGQNTEAFF. For the CDR3, the DNA is TGTGCCAGCTCACCTAATGGCCAGAACACTGAAGCTTTCTTT.

This rearrangement joins TRBV9 to TRBJ2-2; the match to TRBD2 covers 9 bases. In germline, CDR1 is SGDLS, CDR2 YYNGEE. This CDR3 has 15 residues. J was trimmed by 7 bases and V by 3 bases; bases with no gene match: 7. CDR3 sequence (DNA): TGTGCCAGCAGCGCAGGGACTAGCAGTGGCGGGGAGCTGTTTTTT. This gives the protein CASSAGTSSGGELFF.

V is TRBV19 and J is TRBJ2-5; the match to TRBD2 covers 13 bases. The CDR3 contains 13 residues. Losses at the gene ends were 9 bases for V and 9 bases for J; bases not matched to a gene: 7. Germline-derived CDR1 and CDR2 are LNHDA and SQIVND (reference sequence). CDR3 nucleotide sequence: TGTGCCAGCCGGACTAGCGGGAGAGAAGCCCAGTACTTC. Amino acid sequence: CASRTSGREAQYF.

The J gene is TRBJ2-2, the V gene TRBV28; 7 nucleotides agree with TRBD2. Looked up from germline, CDR1 is MDHEN and CDR2 is SYDVKM. The CDR3 contains 16 residues. The junction had 10 bases not matched to a gene; V was cut back by 4 bases and J by 5 bases. The CDR3 DNA reads TGTGCCAGCAGTTCGGCCGGGACTAACCCTACCGGGGAGCTGTTTTTT. Amino acid sequence: CASSSAGTNPTGELFF. The full variable domain, in which reference TRBV28 and TRBJ2-2 provide the parts outside the CDR3, is DVKVTQSSRYLVKRTGEKVFLECVQDMDHENMFWYRQDPGLGLRLIYFSYDVKMKEKGDIPEGYSVSREKKERFSLILESASTNQTSMYLCASSSAGTNPTGELFFGEGSRLTVL.

DNA for the CDR3: TGTGCCAGTAGTATAGGCGGTCGTCTTCAGGGCGAGCAGTACTTC. This codes for CASSIGGRLQGEQYF. The chain is built from TRBV19 and TRBJ2-7; weak D call: TRBD1 (5 bases). V lost 1 base, J lost 6 bases, and 16 bases lay in between. CDR3 length equals 15 residues. Per the germline V gene, CDR1 is LNHDA and CDR2 is SQIVND (reference sequence).

The V gene is TRBV10-2, the J gene TRBJ2-2; D perhaps matches TRBD2 (6 bases). From germline, CDR1 is WSHSY and CDR2 SAAADI. V was pared by 5 bases and J by 6 bases, with 13 bases between. The CDR3 is 14 amino acids. The CDR3 DNA is TGCGCCAGCAGTCCGGGACTCTACGCCGGGGAGCTGTTTTTT. Its translation is CASSPGLYAGELFF.